This passage covers 24 T cell receptor beta chains from one sample sequenced in a study of shared clonotypes between healthy human individuals. Data came from immunoSEQ multiplex PCR; TCRdb stores just in-frame clones and leaves some out. The profile shows 2 million to 2.5 million clones, 90% to 97% of them singletons. The sequenced sample consisted of naive CD4+ T cells sorted from blood. Subset reported: CD45RA+ positively selected. The source of these receptors is a young man in good health.

The chain uses TRBV19 and TRBJ2-1; 9 bases align to TRBD2. This CDR3 is 17 amino acids long. Per germline, CDR1 LNHDA and CDR2 SQIVND (reference sequence). V lost 4 bases and J lost 3; bases outside the gene matches: 10. Here the CDR3 reads CASSRMGLAAGYNEQFF. CDR3 DNA: TGTGCCAGTAGTAGAATGGGACTAGCTGCGGGCTACAATGAGCAGTTCTTC.

Turning to this clone: Relative to the germline gene, one junction end is altered; a read error may explain this. V gene TRBV28 combines with J gene TRBJ2-7; 9 positions match TRBD2. This CDR3 contains 12 residues. Germline loops: CDR1 MDHEN, CDR2 SYDVKM. CDR3 in DNA: TGTGTCAGCGGGGGGCCGGACTACGAGCAGTACTTC. This codes for CVSGGPDYEQYF.

V and J are TRBV5-1 and TRBJ2-3, with 7 bases matching TRBD1. The CDR3 length is 15 residues. With 0 bases clipped from V and 2 bases from J, the junction kept 3 bases outside the gene matches. The germline V gene encodes CDR1 SGHRS and CDR2 YFSETQ. The CDR3 bases are TGCGCCAGCAGCTTGGAGGGGGCGTACACAGATACGCAGTATTTT. This codes for CASSLEGAYTDTQYF.

V and J are TRBV5-4 and TRBJ2-4; 10 positions agree with TRBD2. The CDR3 has 14 amino acids. Losses at the gene ends were 0 bases for V and 6 bases for J; bases not matched to a gene: 0. The germline V gene has CDR1 SGHNT and CDR2 YYREEE (reference sequence). This CDR3 reads CASSLASGGNIQYF. The CDR3 bases are TGTGCCAGCAGCTTGGCTAGCGGGGGAAACATTCAGTACTTC.

The sample holds one count of this clone. V is TRBV30 and J is TRBJ2-7; 9 nucleotides line up with TRBD2. The germline V gene encodes CDR1 GTSNPN and CDR2 SVGIG (reference sequence). Trimming at V came to 0 bases and at J to 5 bases, leaving 5 bases not matched to a gene. This CDR3 has 14 residues. The CDR3 DNA reads TGTGCCTGGAGTGTTGGCGGGGGGGCTGACGAGCAGTACTTC. It codes for CAWSVGGGADEQYF.

This clone appeared once. The chain combines TRBV7-2 with TRBJ1-2; weak D call: TRBD1 (5 bases). Trimming took 1 base from V and 5 from J, leaving 11 bases between them. The CDR3 is 14 amino acids. Germline CDR1 is SGHTA and CDR2 is FQGNSA. Written as DNA, the CDR3 is TGTGCCAGCAGCTTAGACAGGTCGGGATATGGCTACACCTTC. As protein: CASSLDRSGYGYTF. The whole variable domain, filled in from reference TRBV7-2 and TRBJ1-2, reads GAGVSQSPSNKVTEKGKDVELRCDPISGHTALYWYRQSLGQGLEFLIYFQGNSAPDKSGLPSDRFSAERTGGSVSTLTIQRTQQEDSAVYLCASSLDRSGYGYTFGSGTRLTVV.

Comments on this clone: The sample contains more than one DNA sequence encoding this CDR3. V is TRBV5-1 and J is TRBJ2-5, with 8 bases fitting TRBD1. The V gene end was trimmed by 5 bases and the J gene end by 5 bases; junction bases not matched to a gene: 5. The CDR3 contains 13 residues. Per the germline V gene, CDR1 is SGHRS and CDR2 is YFSETQ. CDR3 in amino acids: CASSLNRGETQYF. DNA for the CDR3: TGCGCCAGCAGTTTGAACAGGGGGGAGACCCAGTACTTC.

This clone is a singleton in its sample. The chain couples TRBV2 to TRBJ2-3; TRBD1 agrees at 9 bases. V shed 7 bases and J 6 bases; nucleotides not matched to a gene: 8. This CDR3 contains 14 residues. In germline, CDR1 is SNHLY, CDR2 FYNNEI. CDR3 in amino acids: CASNLDRGEDTQYF. DNA of the CDR3: TGTGCCAGCAACTTGGACAGGGGTGAGGATACGCAGTATTTT.

The CDR3 DNA is TGTGCCAGCAGCTTAGGCCTAGCGGGGGAGCAGTTCTTC. The encoded protein is CASSLGLAGEQFF. This chain links TRBV7-3 with TRBJ2-1, with TRBD2 identical over 9 bases. This CDR3 spans 13 amino acids. Germline trimming cut 2 bases from V and 10 bases from J; bases unmatched to any gene: 3. Germline CDR1 is SGHTA and CDR2 is FQGTGA.

V gene TRBV5-1 combines with J gene TRBJ1-2; D is unclear. V lost 1 base and J 0 bases, leaving 10 bases between the germline ends. From germline, CDR1 is SGHRS and CDR2 YFSETQ. The CDR3 length is 15 residues. CDR3: CASSLMTLTNYGYTF. CDR3 nucleotides: TGCGCCAGCAGCTTGATGACACTGACTAACTATGGCTACACCTTC.

V usage is TRBV9 and J usage is TRBJ1-3; D is unclear. Germline CDR1 SGDLS, CDR2 YYNGEE. Trimming cost V 3 bases and J 0 bases, with 25 bases left between them. The CDR3 is made up of 20 amino acids. The CDR3 nucleotides read TGTGCCAGCAGCGCCCGCCCAGGAATTGGCGGGCCTAACTCTGGAAACACCATATATTTT. Protein sequence: CASSARPGIGGPNSGNTIYF.

The chain is built from TRBV7-9 and TRBJ2-7; TRBD1 agrees at 7 bases. The length of the CDR3 is 14 residues. The germline CDR1 and CDR2 sequences are SEHNR and FQNEAQ (reference sequence). The junction had 4 bases not matched to a gene; V was cut back by 1 base and J by 4 bases. CDR3 loop: CASSLDRGKYEQYF. DNA for the CDR3: TGTGCCAGCAGCTTAGACAGGGGAAAGTACGAGCAGTACTTC. Together with reference TRBV7-9 and TRBJ2-7, the CDR3 gives the full variable domain: DTGVSQNPRHKITKRGQNVTFRCDPISEHNRLYWYRQTLGQGPEFLTYFQNEAQLEKSRLLSDRFSAERPKGSFSTLEIQRTEQGDSAMYLCASSLDRGKYEQYFGPGTRLTVT.

The rearrangement joins TRBV2 to TRBJ1-6; D may be TRBD1 (5 bases). This CDR3 has 16 amino acids. From germline, CDR1 is SNHLY and CDR2 FYNNEI. Trimming pared 4 bases from V and 6 bases from J, leaving 16 bases between. CDR3 DNA sequence: TGTGCCAGCAGTGTTATAGGGCAGGGAACTAATTCACCCCTCCACTTT. This sequence encodes CASSVIGQGTNSPLHF. Using reference TRBV2 and TRBJ1-6 for the parts outside the CDR3, the full variable domain is EPEVTQTPSHQVTQMGQEVILRCVPISNHLYFYWYRQILGQKVEFLVSFYNNEISEKSEIFDDQFSVERPDGSNFTLKIRSTKLEDSAMYFCASSVIGQGTNSPLHFGNGTRLTVT.

This chain uses TRBV6-4 with TRBJ2-2, with TRBD1 matching 10 bases. Germline CDR1 MRHNA, CDR2 SNTAGT. The CDR3 has 14 amino acids. The trim removed 8 bases at V and 4 bases at J, leaving 4 bases unmatched. CDR3 nucleotide sequence: TGTGCCAGCGGGACAGGGGTGAGCACCGGGGAGCTGTTTTTT. Translated: CASGTGVSTGELFF.

The chain employs TRBV18 and TRBJ2-1, with 9 bases that match TRBD2. After removal of 2 bases from V and 0 bases from J, the junction contained 8 bases not matched to a gene. Germline V CDR1 and CDR2: KGHSH, LQKENI. The CDR3 is made up of 18 amino acids. The CDR3 DNA sequence: TGTGCCAGCTCACCAGTTCCAAGCGGGGGGAGCTCCTACAATGAGCAGTTCTTC. It specifies CASSPVPSGGSSYNEQFF.

This clone has more than one count but fewer than ten. Other DNA sequences in this specimen translate into the identical CDR3. The chain couples TRBV2 to TRBJ2-1, with no clear D. The CDR3 contains 11 residues. V was shortened by 4 bases and J by 10 bases, with 8 bases between the two germline ends. CDR1 and CDR2 from the germline V gene are SNHLY and FYNNEI. CDR3 in amino acids: CASSGTVEQFF. As DNA, the CDR3 is TGTGCCAGCAGTGGTACGGTAGAGCAGTTCTTC.

J is TRBJ2-2 and V is TRBV7-3, with D uncertain. This CDR3 spans 16 amino acids. V shed 1 base and J shed 4 bases, with 13 bases lying between them. The germline V gene has CDR1 SGHTA and CDR2 FQGTGA. This CDR3 reads CASSLIPASSTGELFF. CDR3 sequence (DNA): TGTGCCAGCAGCTTAATCCCAGCGTCGAGCACCGGGGAGCTGTTTTTT.

J is TRBJ1-3 and V is TRBV27; D unresolved. The CDR3 contains 15 residues. Germline V lookup: CDR1 MNHEY, CDR2 SMNVEV (reference sequence). With 4 bases removed from V and 4 bases from J, the gap between germline ends came to 14 bases. CDR3 sequence reads: CASSSTGLGGNTIYF. The CDR3 DNA reads TGTGCCAGCAGTTCTACCGGTCTGGGGGGAAACACCATATATTTT.

The chain joins TRBV27 to TRBJ1-6; 10 bases map to TRBD1. The CDR3 extends over 15 amino acids. Looked up from germline, CDR1 is MNHEY and CDR2 is SMNVEV (reference sequence). J lost 9 bases, V lost 2 bases, and 4 bases had no gene match. CDR3 bases: TGTGCCAGCAGTTTACGGACAGGGGGAGGTTCACCCCTCCACTTT. It is translated as CASSLRTGGGSPLHF.

The chain joins TRBV5-3 to TRBJ2-7; 12 bases are a match to TRBD2. TRBV5-3 is marked as an open reading frame, function uncertain. This CDR3 is 16 amino acids long. J gave up 5 bases and V 1 base, and 7 bases lay outside the gene matches. The chain's CDR3 is CARSLPSGRAADEQYF. The CDR3 nucleotides are TGTGCCAGAAGCTTGCCTAGCGGGAGGGCCGCGGACGAGCAGTACTTC.

Note on this clone: The sample has other DNA sequences that encode this CDR3 too. The chain links TRBV10-3 to TRBJ1-2; 8 positions match TRBD1. Germline V gene lookup returns CDR1 ENHRY and CDR2 SYGVKD. Trimming took 8 bases from V and 4 from J; bases not matched to a gene: 0. The CDR3 extends over 11 amino acids. CDR3 sequence reads: CAIGQGYGYTF. In DNA form, the CDR3 reads TGTGCCATCGGACAGGGCTATGGCTACACCTTC.

The V and J genes are TRBV7-9 and TRBJ2-3, with 7 bases matching TRBD2. The length of the CDR3 is 15 residues. Germline-derived CDR1 and CDR2 are SEHNR and FQNEAQ (reference sequence). The J segment lost 4 bases and the V segment lost 1 base, leaving 5 bases of the junction unmatched. The CDR3 nucleotides are TGTGCCAGCAGCTTAGATCAGGGAGGGGCAGATACGCAGTATTTT. Amino acid sequence: CASSLDQGGADTQYF.

The chain has TRBV4-1 and TRBJ2-7; TRBD2 aligns across 11 bases. Trimming removed 0 bases from V and 5 bases from J; junction bases left unmatched: 6. This CDR3 has 16 amino acids. Germline V gene data show CDR1 as MGHRA and CDR2 as YSYEKL. Written as DNA, the CDR3 is TGCGCCAGCAGCCAAGACCGACTAGCGGGATTGAACGAGCAGTACTTC. It translates to CASSQDRLAGLNEQYF.

The rearrangement links TRBV19 to TRBJ2-7; 10 nucleotides match TRBD2. With 6 bases clipped from V and 3 bases from J, the junction kept 5 bases outside the gene matches. This CDR3 contains 14 residues. CDR1 LNHDA and CDR2 SQIVND come from the germline V gene (reference sequence). The CDR3 sequence is CASSVLAGVYEQYF. CDR3 bases: TGTGCCAGTAGCGTTCTAGCGGGAGTCTACGAGCAGTACTTC.